These 10 T cell receptor beta chains came from one sample sequenced in a study of T cells after yellow fever vaccination. TCRdb reprocessed the 5' RACE reads via MiXCR and lists one record per CDR3 protein. This table has about 550,000 distinct CDR3 sequences, about 19% appearing once. Material: PBMCs, obtained 15 days after the yellow fever booster vaccination. The receptors were sampled from a man aged 25 to 40 who received the YFV17D yellow fever vaccine.

This clonotype was seen more than once but under ten times. The V and J genes are TRBV15 and TRBJ2-1, with TRBD1 matching over 7 bases. V lost 1 base, J lost 6 bases, and 3 bases stayed unmatched. This CDR3 region has 14 residues. Germline CDR1 LNHNV, CDR2 YYDKDF (reference sequence). The CDR3 protein is CATSRGDSGNEQFF. The DNA of the CDR3 is TGTGCCACCAGCAGAGGGGACAGTGGCAATGAGCAGTTCTTC. Full variable domain (outside the CDR3, taken from reference TRBV15 and TRBJ2-1): DAMVIQNPRYQVTQFGKPVTLSCSQTLNHNVMYWYQQKSSQAPKLLFHYYDKDFNNEADTPDNFQSRRPNTSFCFLDIRSPGLGDTAMYLCATSRGDSGNEQFFGPGTRLTVL.

This clonotype appeared a few times. The V call is TRBV29-1, the J call TRBJ2-7; D not certain. Trimming cost V 4 bases and J 6 bases, with 7 bases left between them. The CDR3 has 10 amino acids. Germline V gene lookup returns CDR1 SQVTM and CDR2 ANQGSEA. The CDR3 nucleotides are TGCAGCGTTGCCGACCTCGAGCAGTACTTC. Protein product: CSVADLEQYF.

In its sample, this clonotype was seen a few times. The rearrangement uses TRBV7-6 and TRBJ2-7; 8 bases match TRBD1. CDR3 length: 12 residues. With 8 bases clipped from V and 2 bases from J, the junction kept 2 bases outside the gene matches. CDR1 and CDR2 from the germline V gene are SGHVS and FNYEAQ. The CDR3 spells CASGQGTYEQYF. The CDR3 nucleotides are TGTGCCAGCGGACAGGGCACCTACGAGCAGTACTTC.

This clonotype was picked up a small number of times. The V call is TRBV12-3 or TRBV12-4, the J call TRBJ2-2, with D perhaps being TRBD1 or TRBD2 (5 bases each). The CDR3 covers 13 residues. Trimming removed 5 bases from V and 6 bases from J, with 10 bases in between. Here the CDR3 reads CASSPGTAGELFF. As DNA, the CDR3 is TGTGCCAGCAGTCCCGGGACCGCCGGGGAGCTGTTTTTT.

The chain has TRBV19 and TRBJ1-2; 10 bases align to TRBD1. CDR3 length: 14 residues. V was clipped by 6 bases and J by 7 bases; unmatched bases: 8. The germline gives CDR1 LNHDA, CDR2 SQIVND (reference sequence). The CDR3 nucleotides read TGTGCCAGTAGCTTTGACAGGGGGCAAACTGGCTACACCTTC. It codes for CASSFDRGQTGYTF. Full variable domain (rest looked up from reference TRBV19 and TRBJ1-2): DGGITQSPKYLFRKEGQNVTLSCEQNLNHDAMYWYRQDPGQGLRLIYYSQIVNDFQKGDIAEGYSVSREKKESFPLTVTSAQKNPTAFYLCASSFDRGQTGYTFGSGTRLTVV.

This sequence joins TRBV6-5 and TRBJ2-6; unclear D gene. This CDR3 spans 15 amino acids. CDR1 is MNHEY and CDR2 is SVGAGI in the germline V gene. The germline V and J ends were trimmed by 6 bases and 1 base, with 10 bases remaining between them. Here the CDR3 DNA reads TGTGCCAGCAGATCCGGGTTTTCTGGGGCCAACGTCCTGACTTTC. It yields the protein CASRSGFSGANVLTF.

This clonotype was seen a few times. CDR3 sequence reads: CASLAAGVPYEQYF. As DNA, the CDR3 is TGTGCCAGCTTGGCGGCAGGGGTTCCTTACGAGCAGTACTTC. V gene TRBV6-2 or TRBV6-3 combines with J gene TRBJ2-7; the D gene is possibly TRBD1 (6 bases). Trimming took off 8 bases at V and 4 bases at J, with 18 bases between the two ends. Germline assignment: CDR1 MNHEY and CDR2 SVGEGT. The CDR3 extends over 14 amino acids.

The rearrangement joins TRBV18 to TRBJ2-7; 7 bases line up with TRBD1. This CDR3 is built from 14 residues. Looked up from germline, CDR1 is KGHSH and CDR2 is LQKENI. Trimming at V came to 1 base and at J to 4 bases, leaving 4 bases not matched to a gene. CDR3 coding DNA: TGTGCCAGCTCACCACGGCAGGGGGTTTACGAGCAGTACTTC. It specifies CASSPRQGVYEQYF.

The gene calls are TRBV20-1 and TRBJ2-1; 13 bases fit TRBD2. Germline V CDR1 and CDR2: DFQATT, SNEGSKA (reference sequence). This CDR3 spans 14 amino acids. Trimming removed 3 bases from V and 6 bases from J; junction bases left unmatched: 2. CDR3 protein: CSARGTSGTNEQFF. As DNA, the CDR3 is TGCAGTGCTAGGGGGACTAGCGGGACCAATGAGCAGTTCTTC.

The V gene is TRBV5-1, the J gene TRBJ2-3, with 7 bases identical to TRBD1. CDR1 is SGHRS, CDR2 YFSETQ, per germline. CDR3 length equals 16 residues. The J segment lost 0 bases and the V segment lost 1 base, leaving 5 bases of the junction unmatched. The CDR3 spells CASSLPGTASTDTQYF. The CDR3 DNA follows: TGCGCCAGCAGCTTGCCGGGGACAGCTAGCACAGATACGCAGTATTTT. Full variable domain (outside the CDR3, taken from reference TRBV5-1 and TRBJ2-3): KAGVTQTPRYLIKTRGQQVTLSCSPISGHRSVSWYQQTPGQGLQFLFEYFSETQRNKGNFPGRFSGRQFSNSRSEMNVSTLELGDSALYLCASSLPGTASTDTQYFGPGTRLTVL.